The 32 T cell receptor beta chains given below trace back to one sample, sequenced in a study of PD-L1 blockade in urothelial cancer. Sample time point: peripheral blood 6 weeks after treatment start. Using immunoSEQ multiplex PCR, the repertoire was profiled, and TCRdb retains in-frame clones only, with some absent. The data show about 120,000 clones, approximately 90% seen once. The sample consisted of PBMCs, taken around atezolizumab (anti-PD-L1) treatment. These receptors were obtained from a man in his 60s with urothelial cancer.

Concerning this clone itself: Compared with germline, one end of the junction differs, possibly owing to a read error. J is TRBJ2-1 and V is TRBV7-7; 7 nucleotides match TRBD1. Germline lookup yields CDR1 SSHAT and CDR2 FNYEAQ (reference sequence). This CDR3 is 14 amino acids long. CDR3 coding DNA: TGTGCTAGCAGCGCCACAGGGGCTCTCAATGAGCAGTTCTTC. It yields the protein CASSATGALNEQFF.

CDR3 sequence (DNA): TGTGCCAGTAGTCTATACCGGGACAGGGATCCCGGGGAGCTGTTTTTT. This sequence encodes CASSLYRDRDPGELFF. The chain links TRBV19 to TRBJ2-2; 9 bases are a match to TRBD1. V lost 5 bases and J lost 6; bases outside the gene matches: 10. This CDR3 region has 16 residues. The germline V gene encodes CDR1 LNHDA and CDR2 SQIVND (reference sequence).

This chain links TRBV6-5 with TRBJ2-1, with TRBD2 matching over 9 bases. Germline V gene lookup returns CDR1 MNHEY and CDR2 SVGAGI. Trimming removed 8 bases from V and 8 bases from J; junction bases left unmatched: 13. CDR3 length equals 15 residues. CDR3 nucleotides: TGTGCCAGCTGGGCGGCTAGCGGGACTCCCGATGAGCAGTTCTTC. Translation gives CASWAASGTPDEQFF.

The V call is TRBV11-3, the J call TRBJ2-3; TRBD2 matches at 12 bases. The CDR3 spans 17 residues. The trim removed 5 bases at V and 2 bases at J, leaving 8 bases unmatched. From germline, CDR1 is SGHNT and CDR2 YENEEA. CDR3 loop: CASSTGLAGFDTDTQYF. The CDR3 DNA reads as TGTGCCAGCAGCACGGGACTAGCGGGTTTTGACACAGATACGCAGTATTTT.

This rearrangement joins TRBV27 to TRBJ2-1; 11 bases line up with TRBD2. Germline V gives CDR1 MNHEY, CDR2 SMNVEV (reference sequence). V dropped 4 bases and J dropped 7; count of bases not matched to a gene: 9. The CDR3 contains 16 residues. CDR3 sequence (DNA): TGTGCCAGCAGTTCCTGGCTAGCGGGAGGATTGAATGAGCAGTTCTTC. Its protein product is CASSSWLAGGLNEQFF.

The CDR3 sequence: CAISESNRAYEQYF. The CDR3 nucleotides are TGTGCCATCAGTGAGTCTAACAGGGCCTACGAGCAGTACTTC. This chain uses TRBV10-3 with TRBJ2-7; D is perhaps TRBD1 (6 bases). The CDR3 is made up of 14 amino acids. V lost 0 bases and J 2 bases, leaving 8 bases between the germline ends. From germline, CDR1 is ENHRY and CDR2 SYGVKD.

V usage is TRBV6-1 and J usage is TRBJ2-5, with 8 bases lining up with TRBD1. The germline V gene has CDR1 MNHNS and CDR2 SASEGT. V lost 4 bases and J lost 4; bases outside the gene matches: 8. The CDR3 is 15 residues long. The CDR3 protein is CASSVLGQVGETQYF. The CDR3 DNA reads as TGTGCCAGCAGTGTTTTGGGACAGGTGGGAGAGACCCAGTACTTC.

The chain is built from TRBV19 and TRBJ2-5; 12 bases align to TRBD2. Per germline, CDR1 LNHDA and CDR2 SQIVND (reference sequence). The length of the CDR3 is 15 residues. V lost 5 bases, J lost 3 bases, and 4 bases stayed unmatched. DNA of the CDR3: TGTGCCAGTAGTGATCTAGCGGGAGGGAAAGAGACCCAGTACTTC. This codes for CASSDLAGGKETQYF.

The chain has TRBV7-3 and TRBJ2-5; TRBD1 might be the D (5 bases). Per the germline V gene, CDR1 is SGHTA and CDR2 is FQGTGA. Trimming pared 2 bases from V and 5 bases from J, leaving 12 bases between. The CDR3 is 14 residues long. CDR3: CASSLGSGLETQYF. The CDR3 DNA reads as TGTGCCAGCAGCTTAGGTTCAGGGCTGGAGACCCAGTACTTC.

The CDR3 region is CASSLWTSGREPDTQYF. CDR3 sequence (DNA): TGTGCCAGCAGTTTATGGACTAGCGGGAGGGAACCGGATACGCAGTATTTT. J is TRBJ2-3 and V is TRBV28, with TRBD2 matching 14 bases. The ends lost 0 bases at V and 6 bases at J; junction bases unmatched: 5. Germline V gene data show CDR1 as MDHEN and CDR2 as SYDVKM. The CDR3 loop spans 17 amino acids.

This CDR3 reads CAWSVPSGTQYF. CDR3 coding DNA: TGTGCCTGGAGTGTTCCCTCCGGTACCCAGTACTTC. V gene TRBV30 combines with J gene TRBJ2-5; D ambiguous. The CDR3 is 12 residues long. Germline V gene lookup returns CDR1 GTSNPN and CDR2 SVGIG (reference sequence). V lost 0 bases to trimming and J lost 8 bases, with 10 bases between them.

The chain joins TRBV25-1 to TRBJ2-3; the match to TRBD2 covers 9 bases. Germline V CDR1 and CDR2: MGHDK, SYGVNS. The CDR3 sequence is 16 residues long. The ends lost 2 bases at V and 3 bases at J; junction bases unmatched: 6. This CDR3 reads CASSERPAGGTDTQYF. CDR3 bases: TGTGCCAGCAGTGAACGGCCAGCGGGGGGTACAGATACGCAGTATTTT.

The chain uses TRBV11-2 and TRBJ2-5; TRBD1 matches 7 bases. The CDR3 is 16 residues long. Trimming cost V 5 bases and J 3 bases; bases outside gene matches: 12. Germline CDR1 and CDR2: SGHAT and FQNNGV. As DNA, the CDR3 is TGTGCCAGCAGCGTTCTCGGTGGCAGGGGGAAAGAGACCCAGTACTTC. Its translation is CASSVLGGRGKETQYF.

This chain connects TRBV4-2 to TRBJ2-7; 8 nucleotides match TRBD2. Looked up from germline, CDR1 is LGHNA and CDR2 is YNFKEQ. V shed 1 base, J shed 1 base, and the junction held 3 bases outside the gene matches. The CDR3 length is 15 residues. The CDR3 sequence: CASSQAASGSYEQYF. The CDR3 DNA is TGTGCCAGCAGCCAAGCCGCTAGCGGGTCCTACGAGCAGTACTTC.

The rearrangement links TRBV5-1 to TRBJ2-3; TRBD2 aligns across 13 bases. With V trimmed by 4 bases and J by 2 bases, 4 bases remained unmatched. Germline loops: CDR1 SGHRS, CDR2 YFSETQ. The CDR3 sequence is 16 residues long. The CDR3, as DNA: TGCGCCAGCAGCATTGGGACTAGCGGGGCCACAGATACGCAGTATTTT. It codes for CASSIGTSGATDTQYF. Supplemented by reference TRBV5-1 and TRBJ2-3, the full variable domain reads KAGVTQTPRYLIKTRGQQVTLSCSPISGHRSVSWYQQTPGQGLQFLFEYFSETQRNKGNFPGRFSGRQFSNSRSEMNVSTLELGDSALYLCASSIGTSGATDTQYFGPGTRLTVL.

V gene TRBV4-1 combines with J gene TRBJ2-3, with TRBD1 as a possible D gene (5 bases). V was pared by 0 bases and J by 5 bases, with 24 bases between. Germline V lookup: CDR1 MGHRA, CDR2 YSYEKL. The CDR3 has 19 residues. CDR3 region: CASSQDHGAGLSIGDTQYF. The CDR3 DNA is TGCGCCAGCAGCCAAGATCATGGAGCAGGGTTGAGTATTGGAGATACGCAGTATTTT.

The chain combines TRBV7-8 with TRBJ1-5, with a weak D call TRBD1 (5 bases). V was clipped by 4 bases and J by 2 bases, with 12 bases between them. The CDR3 runs to 15 residues. Germline CDR1 SGHVS, CDR2 FQNEAQ. The CDR3 bases are TGTGCCAGCAGCTCCCGGTGGGGGGGCAATCAGCCCCAGCATTTT. Its protein is CASSSRWGGNQPQHF.

The rearrangement uses TRBV5-4 and TRBJ2-6; 7 nucleotides line up with TRBD1. With V trimmed by 4 bases and J by 0 bases, 7 bases remained unmatched. This CDR3 is 17 amino acids long. Looked up from germline, CDR1 is SGHNT and CDR2 is YYREEE (reference sequence). The CDR3 region is CASSHDRALSGANVLTF. The CDR3 region has the DNA TGTGCCAGCAGCCATGACAGGGCCCTCTCTGGGGCCAACGTCCTGACTTTC.

This clone was seen just once. V usage is TRBV2 and J usage is TRBJ1-1; 7 nucleotides align to TRBD1. The CDR3 consists of 13 residues. Unmatched junction bases numbered 3, after V lost 7 bases and J lost 1 base. Germline values: CDR1 SNHLY, CDR2 FYNNEI. The CDR3 protein is CASTAGGNTEAFF. The DNA of the CDR3 is TGTGCCAGCACGGCAGGGGGGAACACTGAAGCTTTCTTT.

The chain has TRBV27 and TRBJ2-1; D is ambiguous. The V and J ends lost 6 bases and 8 bases respectively, with 8 bases between them. Germline CDR1 and CDR2: MNHEY and SMNVEV (reference sequence). This CDR3 has 11 residues. The DNA for the CDR3 is TGTGCCAGCAGGTCTAATGATGAGCAGTTCTTC. Its translation is CASRSNDEQFF.

This clone was seen a single time. The rearrangement joins TRBV7-2 to TRBJ2-1, with D tentatively TRBD1 (5 bases). Per the germline V gene, CDR1 is SGHTA and CDR2 is FQGNSA. The CDR3 contains 14 residues. V lost 4 bases and J lost 10, with 17 bases in between. CDR3 sequence: CASSYAVGAEEQFF. CDR3 DNA: TGTGCCAGCAGCTACGCCGTAGGGGCGGAGGAGCAGTTCTTC.

V usage is TRBV11-2 and J usage is TRBJ1-6, with D hard to call. Per the germline V gene, CDR1 is SGHAT and CDR2 is FQNNGV. V was cut by 5 bases and J by 7 bases, with 12 bases left in between. The CDR3 runs to 14 residues. DNA of the CDR3: TGTGCCAGCAGCGGAGTGGTCCCAAATTCACCCCTCCACTTT. Protein: CASSGVVPNSPLHF. Full variable domain (outside the CDR3, taken from reference TRBV11-2 and TRBJ1-6): EAGVAQSPRYKIIEKRQSVAFWCNPISGHATLYWYQQILGQGPKLLIQFQNNGVVDDSQLPKDRFSAERLKGVDSTLKIQPAKLEDSAVYLCASSGVVPNSPLHFGNGTRLTVT.

This rearrangement joins TRBV25-1 to TRBJ2-4; TRBD2 is a possible D gene (5 bases). The germline CDR1 and CDR2 sequences are MGHDK and SYGVNS. This CDR3 spans 15 amino acids. The V end lost 3 bases, the J end lost 2 bases, and 11 bases lay between the germline ends. CDR3 loop: CASSERVGTKNIQYF. The CDR3 bases are TGTGCCAGCAGTGAGCGGGTGGGGACCAAAAACATTCAGTACTTC.

The gene calls are TRBV4-1 and TRBJ2-1; 14 nucleotides agree with TRBD2. Germline V gene lookup returns CDR1 MGHRA and CDR2 YSYEKL. V trimming: 1 base; J trimming: 9 bases; junction bases outside the gene matches: 5. The CDR3 covers 16 residues. CDR3 coding DNA: TGCGCCAGCAGCCAAGGACTAGCGGGGGGGCCTGGTGAGCAGTTCTTC. Protein product: CASSQGLAGGPGEQFF.

The chain links TRBV15 to TRBJ2-7; 7 nucleotides agree with TRBD2. The germline V gene encodes CDR1 LNHNV and CDR2 YYDKDF (reference sequence). The CDR3 totals 15 residues. V lost 0 bases and J lost 2; bases outside the gene matches: 4. CDR3 nucleotide sequence: TGTGCCACCAGCAGAGATAAAGGGACTACCTACGAGCAGTACTTC. Its protein product is CATSRDKGTTYEQYF.

V usage is TRBV7-8 and J usage is TRBJ1-3; 7 bases agree with TRBD1. Germline lookup yields CDR1 SGHVS and CDR2 FQNEAQ. The CDR3 extends over 14 amino acids. The V gene end was trimmed by 2 bases and the J gene end by 4 bases; junction bases not matched to a gene: 2. CDR3 nucleotides: TGTGCCAGCAGCTTAATCAGGGGGGGAAACACCATATATTTT. It codes for CASSLIRGGNTIYF. Complete variable domain (other parts from reference TRBV7-8 and TRBJ1-3): GAGVSQSPRYKVAKRGQDVALRCDPISGHVSLFWYQQALGQGPEFLTYFQNEAQLDKSGLPSDRFFAERPEGSVSTLKIQRTQQEDSAVYLCASSLIRGGNTIYFGEGSWLTVV.

V usage is TRBV11-2 and J usage is TRBJ1-6, with 9 bases aligning to TRBD1. The CDR3 covers 15 residues. Germline V gene data show CDR1 as SGHAT and CDR2 as FQNNGV. The V segment lost 3 bases and the J segment 6 bases; nucleotides outside the gene matches: 3. CDR3 loop: CASSFGTGFNSPLHF. CDR3 nucleotides: TGTGCCAGCAGCTTCGGGACAGGGTTTAATTCACCCCTCCACTTT.

This clone was detected once. V is TRBV5-1 and J is TRBJ2-3, with 16 bases lining up with TRBD2. This CDR3 comprises 18 residues. The germline gives CDR1 SGHRS, CDR2 YFSETQ. The ends lost 2 bases at V and 1 base at J; junction bases unmatched: 4. The CDR3 sequence is CASSFGTSGRVRTDTQYF. The CDR3 DNA is TGCGCCAGCAGCTTCGGGACTAGCGGGAGGGTCCGCACAGATACGCAGTATTTT.

The genes are TRBV7-3 and TRBJ2-1, with 8 positions matching TRBD2. Germline V gene lookup returns CDR1 SGHTA and CDR2 FQGTGA. The CDR3 spans 14 residues. Trimming cost V 5 bases and J 7 bases; bases outside gene matches: 7. In DNA form, the CDR3 reads TGTGCCAGCAGCGATGGGACTAGTAGGAATGAGCAGTTCTTC. This encodes CASSDGTSRNEQFF. Full variable domain (rest looked up from reference TRBV7-3 and TRBJ2-1): GAGVSQTPSNKVTEKGKYVELRCDPISGHTALYWYRQSLGQGPEFLIYFQGTGAADDSGLPNDRFFAVRPEGSVSTLKIQRTERGDSAVYLCASSDGTSRNEQFFGPGTRLTVL.

This clone was observed a few times. The chain recombines TRBV6-5 with TRBJ1-6; no definite D call. Between the trimmed V and J ends, which lost 5 bases and 9 bases, there was a span of 14 bases. The CDR3 is made up of 14 amino acids. Germline V gene lookup returns CDR1 MNHEY and CDR2 SVGAGI. CDR3 in amino acids: CASSPSTGISPLHF. CDR3 in DNA: TGTGCCAGCAGTCCTTCGACGGGGATTTCACCCCTCCACTTT.

The chain employs TRBV4-1 and TRBJ2-3; 9 positions match TRBD2. There are 14 residues in the CDR3. CDR1 and CDR2 from the germline V gene are MGHRA and YSYEKL. Unmatched junction bases numbered 4, after V lost 4 bases and J lost 5 bases. DNA for the CDR3: TGCGCCAGCAGCCTGCGGGAGGGCCAAGATACGCAGTATTTT. Its translation: CASSLREGQDTQYF.

The chain has TRBV7-2 and TRBJ2-5; the D gene is possibly TRBD2 (5 bases). CDR3 length: 13 residues. Trimming stripped 3 bases from V and 4 bases from J, with 9 bases between. CDR1 and CDR2 from the germline V gene are SGHTA and FQGNSA. Here the CDR3 DNA reads TGTGCCAGCAGCTTTCGGAGGCTAGAGACCCAGTACTTC. Its translation: CASSFRRLETQYF.